The T cell receptor beta chain under discussion was sequenced for a study of shared clonotypes between healthy human individuals. Overall study: Each donor's CD8 memory used one plate, CD8 naive two, each CD4 subset three.

For this clone: Its antigen is undetermined.

In the authors' methods: ImmunoSEQ output held junction-only sequences without quality scores, so filtering differed. The table came from immunoSEQ multiplex PCR; TCRdb's copy has only in-frame clones and leaves some out. Clone size and V and J calls were adopted from that table, with D and trimming inferred from the DNA. The sample has around 2.1 million clones, around 93% seen once; the top ten hold roughly 1.7%. Naive CD8 cells lacked CD45RO, underwent positive selection for CCR7 and left out terminally differentiated effector memory CD45RA+ cells. Study-wide findings and caveats: Naive subsets generally exceeded memory subsets in estimated richness. Large sequencing depth failed to make sorted-subset sequencing complete, rarefaction showed.

Germline CDR1 and CDR2: MGHRA and YSYEKL. Trimming removed 1 base from V and 8 bases from J, with 15 bases in between. This CDR3 contains 15 residues. The sequencing sample was made of naive CD8+ T cells from PBMCs. The sequence derives from a man younger than 30 in good health. Some clones in this sample may be carry-over from other donors' samples. The V call is TRBV4-1, the J call TRBJ2-1; D tentatively fits TRBD1 or TRBD2 (5 bases each). CDR3 coding DNA: TGCGCCAGCAGCCAAGTGGGGCGTGGGGACCATGAGCAGTTCTTC. This gives the protein CASSQVGRGDHEQFF.